This TCR beta chain was found in a study of blood T cell repertoires in COVID-19. Clones were sequenced by immunoSEQ multiplex PCR, and TCRdb holds only the in-frame ones, with some missing. The sample lists about 120,000 clones, over 75% occurring once. The V and J ends lost 5 bases and 4 bases respectively, with 17 bases between them. CDR3 length: 15 residues. CDR1 and CDR2 from the germline V gene are SGHAT and FQDESV (reference sequence). Sequencing input: peripheral blood. This clonotype was sampled from a man older than 75 with acute or convalescent COVID-19. The chain links TRBV11-1 to TRBJ1-2; TRBD1 might be the D (5 bases). As DNA, the CDR3 is TGTGCCAGCAGCCCTACTACCGGGACTGCCTATGGCTACACCTTC. It encodes CASSPTTGTAYGYTF.